This paragraph reports one T cell receptor (beta chain). These data belong to a study of shared clonotypes between healthy human individuals. After removal of 4 bases from V and 6 bases from J, the junction contained 7 bases not matched to a gene. Germline-derived CDR1 and CDR2 are SGHRS and YFSETQ. This CDR3 is 15 amino acids long. TCRdb's table, derived via immunoSEQ multiplex PCR, lists solely in-frame clones and lacks some. The data contain some 2,500,000 clones, 85% to 95% of them singletons. The V gene is TRBV5-1, the J gene TRBJ2-1; TRBD1 aligns across 10 bases. The sample comprised naive CD4+ T cells from PBMCs. The subset was: CD45RA+ positively selected. The clonotype originates from a man aged 18-30 years in good health. Some clones in this sample may be carry-over from other donors' samples. CDR3 nucleotide sequence: TGCGCCAGCAGCCACCGGGACAGGGGTACCAATGAGCAGTTCTTC. Translated: CASSHRDRGTNEQFF.